This T cell receptor beta chain originates from a study of breast tumors, draining lymph nodes, adjacent tissues. Regarding the study as a whole: Luminal-like breast cancer showed significantly higher tumor–nontumor repertoire similarity than basal-like. Findings are consistent with lymph node origin and intratumoral expansion of most tumor T cells. Compared with lymph nodes, tumors were less diverse; compared with nontumor tissue, more. The lymph node origin of tumor T cells was framed as consistent with a hypothesis, not demonstrated.

The length of the CDR3 is 14 residues. V was clipped by 7 bases and J by 3 bases, with 15 bases between them. Germline assignment: CDR1 LNHDA and CDR2 SQIVND (reference sequence). This clonotype showed up many times. Its antigen is unknown. TCRdb analysed the multiplex PCR reads with MiXCR anew, one entry per CDR3 protein. The sample has hundreds of thousands of distinct CDR3 sequences, roughly 32% seen once. The lymph nodes were axillary draining lymph nodes from breast cancer patients. The TCR comes from a female donor with breast cancer. Some clones in this sample may be carry-over from other donors' samples. Sequencing was done on a sample of axillary lymph node tissue. The gene calls are TRBV19 and TRBJ1-2; D is undetermined. CDR3 sequence (DNA): TGTGCCAGTAACCCCGCGGGGTTAGACTATGGCTACACCTTC. It yields the protein CASNPAGLDYGYTF.